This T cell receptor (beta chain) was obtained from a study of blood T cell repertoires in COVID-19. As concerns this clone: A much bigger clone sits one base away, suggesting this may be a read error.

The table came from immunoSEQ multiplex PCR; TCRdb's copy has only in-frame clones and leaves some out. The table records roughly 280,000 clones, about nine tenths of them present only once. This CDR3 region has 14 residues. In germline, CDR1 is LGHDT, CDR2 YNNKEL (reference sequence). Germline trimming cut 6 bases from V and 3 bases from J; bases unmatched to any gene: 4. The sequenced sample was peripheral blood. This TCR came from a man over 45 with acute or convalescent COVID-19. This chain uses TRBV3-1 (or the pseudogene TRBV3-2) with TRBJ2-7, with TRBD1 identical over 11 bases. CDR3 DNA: TGTGCCAGCAGTCCCGGGACAGGGGGCTACGAGCAGTACTTC. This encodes CASSPGTGGYEQYF.